The clone carrying this TCR beta chain was found many times. Its antigen is not known. The data derive from a study of regulatory T cells in long-lasting Graves disease. Whole-study findings and limits: Owing to a sample size that was small, accuracy may have been reduced. Between persistent patients, 2,500 to 3,500 public clonotypes were shared, exceeding the 900 to 1,000 shared between new patients. Analyses excluded thyroid tissue, covering peripheral blood alone.

Germline CDR1 and CDR2: PRHDT and FYEKMQ (reference sequence). This CDR3 is built from 13 residues. Trimming removed 8 bases from V and 0 bases from J, with 10 bases in between. Time point denoted: persistent/refractory GD, antithyroid drugs over 5 years with positive TRAb. RNA isolated from PBMCs was used to make the TCR library. Patients were enrolled at an endocrinology department in Xi'an, China. For TCR beta, libraries came from iRepertoire HTBI primers and Arm-PCR of CDR3 regions. Each CDR3 protein gets one entry after TCRdb re-called the multiplex PCR reads with MiXCR. The sample has roughly 470,000 distinct CDR3 sequences, about 20% seen once.

The chain joins TRBV13 to TRBJ1-1, with TRBD1 as a possible D gene (5 bases). The clonotype originates from a female donor with Graves disease. The sequencing used peripheral blood mononuclear cells (PBMCs), collected when the disease was refractory, from a patient treated with antithyroid drugs. The CDR3 loop reads CASGGSLNTEAFF. The CDR3 nucleotides read TGTGCCAGCGGGGGGTCTCTGAACACTGAAGCTTTCTTT.